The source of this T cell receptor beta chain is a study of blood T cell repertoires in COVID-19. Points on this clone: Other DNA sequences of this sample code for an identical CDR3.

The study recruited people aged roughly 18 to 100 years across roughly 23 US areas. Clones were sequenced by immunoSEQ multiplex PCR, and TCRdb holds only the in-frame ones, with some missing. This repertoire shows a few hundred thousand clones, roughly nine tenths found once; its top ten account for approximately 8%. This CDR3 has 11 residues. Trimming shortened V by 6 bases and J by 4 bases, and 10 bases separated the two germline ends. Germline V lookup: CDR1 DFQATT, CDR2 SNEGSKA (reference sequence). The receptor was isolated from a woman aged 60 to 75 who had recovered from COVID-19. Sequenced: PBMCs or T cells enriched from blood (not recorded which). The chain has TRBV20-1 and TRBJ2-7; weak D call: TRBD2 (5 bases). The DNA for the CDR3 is TGCAGTGCCAGACGGGGTTACGAGCAGTACTTC. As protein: CSARRGYEQYF.